What follows is one T cell receptor (beta chain) and its context. The method was immunoSEQ multiplex PCR; TCRdb's version includes in-frame clones alone and lacks a portion of them. The table includes fewer than 65,000 clones, 84% detected once. The sample comes from a study of blood T cell repertoires in COVID-19. CDR1 MDHEN and CDR2 SYDVKM come from the germline V gene. CDR3 length: 15 amino acids. Losses at the gene ends were 3 bases for V and 3 bases for J; bases not matched to a gene: 7. The chain joins TRBV28 to TRBJ2-7, with TRBD2 matching over 8 bases. Source material: peripheral blood. This sequence was found in a human donor in a cohort sampled during active COVID-19. CDR3 nucleotides: TGTGCCAGCAGTTTTGAGACTAGCGTGATCTACGAGCAGTACTTC. Translated, it gives CASSFETSVIYEQYF.